The T cell receptor (beta chain) described here comes from a study of T cells expressing NK-cell markers. TCRdb re-called the 5' RACE reads, yielding one record per CDR3 amino acid sequence without DNA. This repertoire includes roughly 180,000 distinct CDR3 sequences. The CDR3 has 18 amino acids. CDR1 and CDR2 from the germline V gene are MNHNS and SASEGT. The chain employs TRBV6-1 and TRBJ2-3; TCRdb picks TRBD2, but there is no DNA to check that call. Sequencing was performed on blood T cells: a sorted CD56 or NKG2C T cell subset, CD4+ or CD8+ T cells, or bulk PBMC T cells (not recorded which). This sequence originates from a man aged 18 to 69 in good health. The CDR3 sequence is CASSPTLTSGGATDTQYF.